This T cell receptor (beta chain) derives from a study of blood T cell repertoires in COVID-19. On the study more broadly: Samples came from the United States, Italy and Spain, spanning acute and convalescent COVID-19.

Germline CDR1 is SGHAT and CDR2 is FQNNGV. V was cut by 5 bases and J by 0 bases, with 11 bases left in between. The CDR3 contains 15 residues. Clones were read by immunoSEQ multiplex PCR, and TCRdb kept only the in-frame ones, dropping some. Of 310,000 or so clones listed, nearly 90% are singletons. Individuals aged about 18 to 100 years were recruited from fewer than 25 US areas. Cohort placement rested on clinical history that participants reported themselves. Recovery among Cohort 3 donors was established by two negative PCRs, clearance, or symptom resolution. The chain couples TRBV11-2 to TRBJ2-1, with D possibly matching TRBD2 (7 bases). The sequence derives from a woman aged 25-40 years who had recovered from COVID-19. The specimen was PBMCs or T cells enriched from blood (not recorded which). CDR3 sequence: CASSGGGGSYNEQFF. The CDR3, as DNA: TGTGCCAGCAGCGGAGGGGGGGGCTCCTACAATGAGCAGTTCTTC.